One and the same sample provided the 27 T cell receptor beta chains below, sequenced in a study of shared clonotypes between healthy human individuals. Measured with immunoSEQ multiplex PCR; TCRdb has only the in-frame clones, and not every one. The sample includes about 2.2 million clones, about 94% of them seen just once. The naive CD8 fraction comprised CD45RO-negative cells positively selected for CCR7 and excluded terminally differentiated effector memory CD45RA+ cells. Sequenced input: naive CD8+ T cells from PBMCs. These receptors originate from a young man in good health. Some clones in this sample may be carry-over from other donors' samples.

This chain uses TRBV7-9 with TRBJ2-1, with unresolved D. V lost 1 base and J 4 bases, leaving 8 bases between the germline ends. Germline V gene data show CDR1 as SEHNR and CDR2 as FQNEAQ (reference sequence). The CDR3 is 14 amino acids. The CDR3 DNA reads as TGTGCCAGCAGCTTAGGGGCCCCGTACAATGAGCAGTTCTTC. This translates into CASSLGAPYNEQFF.

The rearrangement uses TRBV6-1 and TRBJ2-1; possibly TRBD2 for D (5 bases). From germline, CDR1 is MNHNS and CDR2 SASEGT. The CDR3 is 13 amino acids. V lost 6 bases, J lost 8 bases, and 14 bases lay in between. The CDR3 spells CASRLLGKDEQFF. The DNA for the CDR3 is TGTGCCAGCAGATTACTAGGAAAGGATGAGCAGTTCTTC.

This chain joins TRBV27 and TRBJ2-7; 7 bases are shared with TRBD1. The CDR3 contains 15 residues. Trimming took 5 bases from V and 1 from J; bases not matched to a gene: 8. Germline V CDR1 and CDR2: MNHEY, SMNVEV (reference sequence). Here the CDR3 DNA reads TGTGCCAGCAGTCCCCCCCCACAGGGGTCCTACGAGCAGTACTTC. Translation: CASSPPPQGSYEQYF.

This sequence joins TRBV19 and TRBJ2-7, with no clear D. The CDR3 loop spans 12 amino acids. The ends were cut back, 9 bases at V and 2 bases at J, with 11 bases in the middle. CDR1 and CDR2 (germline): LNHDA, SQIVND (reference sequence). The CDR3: CASQDPPYEQYF. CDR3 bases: TGTGCCAGCCAGGACCCACCCTACGAGCAGTACTTC.

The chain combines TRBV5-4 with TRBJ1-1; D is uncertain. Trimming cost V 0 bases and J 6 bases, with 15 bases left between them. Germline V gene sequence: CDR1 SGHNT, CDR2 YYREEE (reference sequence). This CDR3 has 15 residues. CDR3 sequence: CASSLGAPGTAEAFF. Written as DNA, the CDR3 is TGTGCCAGCAGCTTGGGCGCTCCAGGTACGGCTGAAGCTTTCTTT.

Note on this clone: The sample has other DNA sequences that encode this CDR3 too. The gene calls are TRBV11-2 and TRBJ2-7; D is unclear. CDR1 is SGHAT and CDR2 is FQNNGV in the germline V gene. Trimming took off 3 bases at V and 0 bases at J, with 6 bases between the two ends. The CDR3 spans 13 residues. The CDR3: CASSFSLSYEQYF. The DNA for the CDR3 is TGTGCCAGCAGCTTTTCACTCTCCTACGAGCAGTACTTC.

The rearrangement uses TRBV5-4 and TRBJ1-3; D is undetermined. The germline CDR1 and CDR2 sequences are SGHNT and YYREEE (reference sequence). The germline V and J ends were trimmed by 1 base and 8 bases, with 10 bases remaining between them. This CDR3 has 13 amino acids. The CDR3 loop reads CASSLTEEDTIYF. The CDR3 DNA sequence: TGTGCCAGCAGCTTGACAGAAGAGGACACCATATATTTT.

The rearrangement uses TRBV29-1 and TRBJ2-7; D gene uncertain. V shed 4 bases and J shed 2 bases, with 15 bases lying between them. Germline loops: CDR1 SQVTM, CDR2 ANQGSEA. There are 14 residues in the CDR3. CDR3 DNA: TGCAGCGTTGGACGGACGCTCCCAACCTACGAGCAGTACTTC. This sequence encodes CSVGRTLPTYEQYF.

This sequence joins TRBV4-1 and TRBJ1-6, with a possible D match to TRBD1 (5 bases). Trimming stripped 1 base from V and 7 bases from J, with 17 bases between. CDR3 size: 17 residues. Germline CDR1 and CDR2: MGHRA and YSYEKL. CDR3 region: CASSQGGMGTVNSPLHF. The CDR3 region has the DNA TGCGCCAGCAGCCAAGGGGGGATGGGTACGGTGAATTCACCCCTCCACTTT.

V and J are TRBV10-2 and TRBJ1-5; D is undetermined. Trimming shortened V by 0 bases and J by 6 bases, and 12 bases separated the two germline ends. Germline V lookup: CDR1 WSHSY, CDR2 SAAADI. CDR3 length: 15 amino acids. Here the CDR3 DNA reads TGCGCCAGCAGTGAGTCGTTAGGTTGGGGTCAGCCCCAGCATTTT. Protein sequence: CASSESLGWGQPQHF.

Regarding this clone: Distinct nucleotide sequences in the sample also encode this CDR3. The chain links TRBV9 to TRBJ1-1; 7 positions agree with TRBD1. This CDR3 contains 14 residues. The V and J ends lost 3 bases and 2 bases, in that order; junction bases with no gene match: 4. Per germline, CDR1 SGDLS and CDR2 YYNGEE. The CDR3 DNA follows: TGTGCCAGCAGCGAAGGGACAGCCAACACTGAAGCTTTCTTT. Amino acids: CASSEGTANTEAFF. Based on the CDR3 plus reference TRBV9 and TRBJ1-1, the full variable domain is DSGVTQTPKHLITATGQRVTLRCSPRSGDLSVYWYQQSLDQGLQFLIQYYNGEERAKGNILERFSAQQFPDLHSELNLSSLELGDSALYFCASSEGTANTEAFFGQGTRLTVV.

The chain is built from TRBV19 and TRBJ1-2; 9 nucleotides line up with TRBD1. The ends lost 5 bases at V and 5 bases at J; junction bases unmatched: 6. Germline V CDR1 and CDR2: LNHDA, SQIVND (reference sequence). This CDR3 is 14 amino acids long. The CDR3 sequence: CASSAAGQGYGYTF. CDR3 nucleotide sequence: TGTGCCAGTAGTGCCGCGGGACAGGGTTATGGCTACACCTTC.

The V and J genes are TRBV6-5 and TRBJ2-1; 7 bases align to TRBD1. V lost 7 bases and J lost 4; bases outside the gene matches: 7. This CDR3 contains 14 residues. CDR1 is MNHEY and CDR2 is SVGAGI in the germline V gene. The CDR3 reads CASTKKTGYNEQFF. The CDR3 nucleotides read TGTGCCAGCACCAAAAAGACAGGGTACAATGAGCAGTTCTTC.

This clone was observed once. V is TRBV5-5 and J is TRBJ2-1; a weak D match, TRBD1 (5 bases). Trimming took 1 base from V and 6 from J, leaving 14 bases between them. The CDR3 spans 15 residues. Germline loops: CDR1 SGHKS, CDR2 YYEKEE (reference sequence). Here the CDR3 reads CASSLSLGPGNEQFF. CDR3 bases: TGTGCCAGCAGCTTGTCTTTGGGGCCCGGCAATGAGCAGTTCTTC.

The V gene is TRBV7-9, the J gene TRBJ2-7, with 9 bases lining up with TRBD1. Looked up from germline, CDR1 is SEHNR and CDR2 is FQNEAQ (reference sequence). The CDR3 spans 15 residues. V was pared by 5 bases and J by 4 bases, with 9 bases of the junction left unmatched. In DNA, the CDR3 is TGTGCCAGCAGCGCAGGACAGGGGAATTGGTACGAGCAGTACTTC. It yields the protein CASSAGQGNWYEQYF. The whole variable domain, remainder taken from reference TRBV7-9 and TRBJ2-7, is DTGVSQNPRHKITKRGQNVTFRCDPISEHNRLYWYRQTLGQGPEFLTYFQNEAQLEKSRLLSDRFSAERPKGSFSTLEIQRTEQGDSAMYLCASSAGQGNWYEQYFGPGTRLTVT.

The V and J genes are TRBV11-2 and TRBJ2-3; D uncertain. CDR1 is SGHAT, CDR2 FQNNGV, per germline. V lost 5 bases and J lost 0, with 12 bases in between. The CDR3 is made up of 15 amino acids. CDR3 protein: CASSAIWGSTDTQYF. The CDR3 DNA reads TGTGCCAGCAGCGCGATCTGGGGTAGCACAGATACGCAGTATTTT.

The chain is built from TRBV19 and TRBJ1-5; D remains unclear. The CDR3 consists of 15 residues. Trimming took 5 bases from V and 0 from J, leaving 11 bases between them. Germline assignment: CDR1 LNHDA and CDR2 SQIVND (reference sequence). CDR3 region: CASSPGRYSNQPQHF. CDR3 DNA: TGTGCCAGTAGTCCAGGCAGGTATAGCAATCAGCCCCAGCATTTT.

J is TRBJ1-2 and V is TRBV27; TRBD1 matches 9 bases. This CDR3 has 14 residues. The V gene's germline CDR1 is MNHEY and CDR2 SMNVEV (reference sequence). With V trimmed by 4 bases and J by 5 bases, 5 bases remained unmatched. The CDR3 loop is CASSWRGQGYGYTF. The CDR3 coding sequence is TGTGCCAGCAGTTGGAGGGGACAGGGTTATGGCTACACCTTC.

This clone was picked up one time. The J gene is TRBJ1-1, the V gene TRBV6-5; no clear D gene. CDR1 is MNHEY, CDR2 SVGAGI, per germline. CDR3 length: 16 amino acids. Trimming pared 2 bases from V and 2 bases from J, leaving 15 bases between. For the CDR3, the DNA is TGTGCCAGCAGTTACGGGGTTGGTGTGGAAAACACTGAAGCTTTCTTT. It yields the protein CASSYGVGVENTEAFF.

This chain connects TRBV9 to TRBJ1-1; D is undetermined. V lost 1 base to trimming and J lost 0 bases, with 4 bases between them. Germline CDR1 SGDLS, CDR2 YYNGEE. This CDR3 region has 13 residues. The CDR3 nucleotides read TGTGCCAGCAGCGTATTGGTGAACACTGAAGCTTTCTTT. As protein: CASSVLVNTEAFF. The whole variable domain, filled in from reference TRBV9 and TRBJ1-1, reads DSGVTQTPKHLITATGQRVTLRCSPRSGDLSVYWYQQSLDQGLQFLIQYYNGEERAKGNILERFSAQQFPDLHSELNLSSLELGDSALYFCASSVLVNTEAFFGQGTRLTVV.

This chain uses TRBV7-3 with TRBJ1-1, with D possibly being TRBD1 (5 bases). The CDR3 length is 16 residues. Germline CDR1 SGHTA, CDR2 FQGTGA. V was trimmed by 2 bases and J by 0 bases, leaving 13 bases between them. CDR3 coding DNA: TGTGCCAGCAGCTTAGTCAGGGCGGCGATGAACACTGAAGCTTTCTTT. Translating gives CASSLVRAAMNTEAFF.

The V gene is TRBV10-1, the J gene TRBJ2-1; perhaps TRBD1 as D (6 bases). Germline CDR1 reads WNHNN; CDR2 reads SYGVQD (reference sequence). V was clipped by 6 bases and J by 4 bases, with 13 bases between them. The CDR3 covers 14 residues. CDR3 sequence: CASSSRTAYNEQFF. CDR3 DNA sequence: TGCGCCAGCAGCTCCAGGACAGCATACAATGAGCAGTTCTTC.

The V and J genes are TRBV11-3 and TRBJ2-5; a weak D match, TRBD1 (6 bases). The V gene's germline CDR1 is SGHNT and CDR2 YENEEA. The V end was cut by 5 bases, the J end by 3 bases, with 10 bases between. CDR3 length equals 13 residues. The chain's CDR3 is CASSNRDKETQYF. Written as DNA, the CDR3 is TGTGCCAGCAGCAACCGGGACAAAGAGACCCAGTACTTC.

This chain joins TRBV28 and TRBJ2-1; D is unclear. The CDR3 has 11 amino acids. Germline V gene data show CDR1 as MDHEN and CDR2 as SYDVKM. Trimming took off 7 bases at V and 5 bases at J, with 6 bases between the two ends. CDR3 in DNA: TGTGCCAGCAATTGGGACAATGAGCAGTTCTTC. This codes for CASNWDNEQFF.

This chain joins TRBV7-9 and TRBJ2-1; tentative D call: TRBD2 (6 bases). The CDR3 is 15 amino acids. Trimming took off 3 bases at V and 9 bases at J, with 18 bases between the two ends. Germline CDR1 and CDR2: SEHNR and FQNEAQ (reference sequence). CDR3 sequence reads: CASSFQDKRVLEQFF. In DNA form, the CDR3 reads TGTGCCAGCAGCTTCCAGGACAAGCGGGTTCTTGAGCAGTTCTTC.

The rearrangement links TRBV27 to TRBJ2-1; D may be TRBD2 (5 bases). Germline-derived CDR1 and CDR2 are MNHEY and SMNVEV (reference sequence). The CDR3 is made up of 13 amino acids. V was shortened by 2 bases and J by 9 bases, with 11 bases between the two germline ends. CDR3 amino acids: CASSLGSGSEQFF. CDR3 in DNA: TGTGCCAGCAGTTTAGGATCGGGGTCTGAGCAGTTCTTC.

The CDR3 region has the DNA TGCGCCAGCAGCTTGTCAGGGGGAGGCGAGACCCAGTACTTC. It encodes CASSLSGGGETQYF. The J gene is TRBJ2-5, the V gene TRBV5-1; TRBD1 is a possible D gene (7 bases). Germline V gives CDR1 SGHRS, CDR2 YFSETQ. V shed 1 base and J shed 5 bases, with 12 bases lying between them. The CDR3 loop spans 14 amino acids.